This is a list of T cell receptor beta chains from one sample in a study of technical replicates of blood from several donors. Clones were sequenced by immunoSEQ multiplex PCR, and TCRdb holds only the in-frame ones, with some missing. The sample consists of 75,000 to 100,000 clones, less than 95% of them appearing once. Sample: T cells isolated from PBMCs. The receptors come from a human donor in good health. Each CDR3 is given with its conserved first and last residue. D genes are given only for firm matches. Clone size is given for some rows only: seen once, a few or many times, or a class if the clone is expanded.

V,D,J,size,DNA,CDR3
TRBV5-1,TRBD1,TRBJ1-2,NA,TGCGCCAGCAGGGAGTTTGGGACAGCTAAAAGCTACACCTTC,CASREFGTAKSYTF
TRBV11-2,NA,TRBJ2-5,NA,TGTGCCAGCAGCTTAATCCAGCGTCAAGAGACCCAGTACTTC,CASSLIQRQETQYF
TRBV28,TRBD2,TRBJ2-7,NA,TGTGCCAGCAGTCCCAGCGGGAGGGCCCTCTACGAGCAGTACTTC,CASSPSGRALYEQYF
TRBV5-1,NA,TRBJ1-2,NA,TGCGCCAGCAGCTTGGCCGCGCAAGTCTCTAACTATGGCTACACCTTC,CASSLAAQVSNYGYTF
TRBV7-2,NA,TRBJ2-5,NA,TGTGCCAGCAGCTTAAGAGCCCGGACCGGGGGCCAAGAGACCCAGTACTTC,CASSLRARTGGQETQYF
TRBV14,NA,TRBJ1-1,NA,TGTGCCAGCAGCCAAGATTTTCGGTTTCCCATTGAAGCTTTCTTT,CASSQDFRFPIEAFF
TRBV9,NA,TRBJ2-2,NA,TGTGCCAGCAGCGTAGTAGGGGCCGGGGAGCTGTTTTTT,CASSVVGAGELFF
TRBV5-1,NA,TRBJ1-2,few,TGCGCCAGCAGCTTGGGACAGGTTCAGGGCTACACCTTC,CASSLGQVQGYTF
TRBV7-3,TRBD2,TRBJ2-1,NA,TGTGCCAGCAGCTTAAGCGTCGGGGAGGGTCTAACCTACAATGAGCAGTTCTTC,CASSLSVGEGLTYNEQFF
TRBV21-1,NA,TRBJ2-2,NA,TGTGCCAGCAGCAAAGGACTAGCGGGAGCCGGGGAGCTGTTTTTT,CASSKGLAGAGELFF
TRBV9,TRBD2,TRBJ2-7,NA,TGTGCCAGCAGCGTAGGGGAGCTAGCGGGCTACGAGCAGTACTTC,CASSVGELAGYEQYF
TRBV27,NA,TRBJ2-3,NA,TGTGCCAGCACCATTAGGGCGGAGGAGGGTACAGATACGCAGTATTTT,CASTIRAEEGTDTQYF
TRBV7-6,TRBD1,TRBJ2-7,NA,TGTGCCAGCAGCTCCCCGGACAGGGGGCCCTACGAGCAGTACTTC,CASSSPDRGPYEQYF
TRBV27,TRBD1,TRBJ1-2,NA,TGTGCCAGCAGTCGGTCGGGACAGATCGTCTATGGCTACACCTTC,CASSRSGQIVYGYTF
TRBV12-5,NA,TRBJ2-3,NA,TGTGCTAGTGGTTTGGACAGGGATACGCAGTATTTT,CASGLDRDTQYF